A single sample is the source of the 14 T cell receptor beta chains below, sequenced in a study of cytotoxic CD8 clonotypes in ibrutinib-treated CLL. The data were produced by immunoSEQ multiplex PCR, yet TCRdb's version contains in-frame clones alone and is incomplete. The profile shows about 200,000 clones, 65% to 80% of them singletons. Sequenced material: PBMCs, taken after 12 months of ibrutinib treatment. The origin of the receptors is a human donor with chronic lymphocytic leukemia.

DNA for the CDR3: TGTGCCAGCAGCTTAGTCGGGGGCGAGCGCGAAAAACTGTTTTTT. This gives the protein CASSLVGGEREKLFF. The chain joins TRBV7-2 to TRBJ1-4, with a possible D match to TRBD1 (6 bases). Trimming took 1 base from V and 8 from J, leaving 14 bases between them. CDR3 length: 15 amino acids. CDR1 and CDR2 (germline): SGHTA, FQGNSA.

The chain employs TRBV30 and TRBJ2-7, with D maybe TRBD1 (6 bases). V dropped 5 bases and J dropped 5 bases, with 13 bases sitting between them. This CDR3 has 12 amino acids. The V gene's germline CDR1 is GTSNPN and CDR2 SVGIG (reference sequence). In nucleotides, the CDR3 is TGTGCCTGGGGACAGAGGCGGAACGAGCAGTACTTC. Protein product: CAWGQRRNEQYF.

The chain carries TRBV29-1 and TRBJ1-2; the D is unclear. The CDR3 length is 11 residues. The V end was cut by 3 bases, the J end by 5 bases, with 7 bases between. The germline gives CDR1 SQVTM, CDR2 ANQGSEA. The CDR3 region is CSVDLGYGYTF. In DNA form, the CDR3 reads TGCAGCGTTGATTTAGGGTATGGCTACACCTTC.

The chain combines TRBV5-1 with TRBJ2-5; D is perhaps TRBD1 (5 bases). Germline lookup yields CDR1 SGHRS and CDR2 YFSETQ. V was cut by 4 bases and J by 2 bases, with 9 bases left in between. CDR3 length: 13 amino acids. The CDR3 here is CASSPDSQETQYF. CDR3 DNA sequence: TGCGCCAGCAGCCCAGACAGTCAAGAGACCCAGTACTTC.

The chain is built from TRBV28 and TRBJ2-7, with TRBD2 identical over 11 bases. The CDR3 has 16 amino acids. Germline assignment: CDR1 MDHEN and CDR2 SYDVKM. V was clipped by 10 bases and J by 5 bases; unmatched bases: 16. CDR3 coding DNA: TGTGCCACCCTTTCCTCGACTAGCGGGATAGTCGACGAGCAGTACTTC. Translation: CATLSSTSGIVDEQYF. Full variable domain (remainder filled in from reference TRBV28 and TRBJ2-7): DVKVTQSSRYLVKRTGEKVFLECVQDMDHENMFWYRQDPGLGLRLIYFSYDVKMKEKGDIPEGYSVSREKKERFSLILESASTNQTSMYLCATLSSTSGIVDEQYFGPGTRLTVT.

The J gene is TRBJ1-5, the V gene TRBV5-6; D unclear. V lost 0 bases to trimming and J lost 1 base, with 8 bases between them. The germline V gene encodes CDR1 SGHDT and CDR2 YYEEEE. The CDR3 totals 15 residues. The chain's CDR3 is CASSLGPWSNQPQHF. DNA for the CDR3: TGTGCCAGCAGCTTGGGGCCCTGGAGCAATCAGCCCCAGCATTTT.

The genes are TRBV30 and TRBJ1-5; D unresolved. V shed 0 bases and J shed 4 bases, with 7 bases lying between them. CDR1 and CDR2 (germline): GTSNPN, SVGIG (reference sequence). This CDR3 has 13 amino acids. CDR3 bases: TGTGCCTGGAGTGTACGGAATAATCAGCCCCAGCATTTT. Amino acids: CAWSVRNNQPQHF.

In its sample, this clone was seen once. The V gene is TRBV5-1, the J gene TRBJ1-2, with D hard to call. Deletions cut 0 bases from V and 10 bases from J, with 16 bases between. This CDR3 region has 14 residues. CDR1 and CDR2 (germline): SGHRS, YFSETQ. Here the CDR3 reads CASSLESLRHDYTF. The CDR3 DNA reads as TGCGCCAGCAGCTTGGAAAGCCTCCGGCATGACTACACCTTC.

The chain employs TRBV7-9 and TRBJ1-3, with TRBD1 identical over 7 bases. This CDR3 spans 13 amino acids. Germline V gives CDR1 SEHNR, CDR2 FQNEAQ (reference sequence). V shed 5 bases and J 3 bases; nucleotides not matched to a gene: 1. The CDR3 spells CASSDRDGNTIYF. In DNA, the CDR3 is TGTGCCAGCAGCGACAGGGATGGAAACACCATATATTTT. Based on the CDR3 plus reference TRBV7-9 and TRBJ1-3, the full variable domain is DTGVSQNPRHKITKRGQNVTFRCDPISEHNRLYWYRQTLGQGPEFLTYFQNEAQLEKSRLLSDRFSAERPKGSFSTLEIQRTEQGDSAMYLCASSDRDGNTIYFGEGSWLTVV.

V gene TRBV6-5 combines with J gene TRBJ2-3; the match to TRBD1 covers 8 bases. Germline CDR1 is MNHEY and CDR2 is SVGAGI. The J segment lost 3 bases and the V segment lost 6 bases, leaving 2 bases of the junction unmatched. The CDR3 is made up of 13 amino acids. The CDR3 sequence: CASSRDRTDTQYF. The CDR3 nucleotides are TGTGCCAGCAGCCGGGACAGGACAGATACGCAGTATTTT.

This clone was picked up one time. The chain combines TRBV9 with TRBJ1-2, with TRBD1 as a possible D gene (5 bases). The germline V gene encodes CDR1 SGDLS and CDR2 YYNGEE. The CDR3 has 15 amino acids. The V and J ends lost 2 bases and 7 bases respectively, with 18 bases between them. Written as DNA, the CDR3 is TGTGCCAGCAGCGTGGGCTGGGGCCCGTGGGGTGGCTACACCTTC. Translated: CASSVGWGPWGGYTF.

DNA for the CDR3: TGTGCCAGCAGGGACGGGGCAGATAGCAATCAGCCCCAGCATTTT. Protein product: CASRDGADSNQPQHF. The chain recombines TRBV6-6 with TRBJ1-5, with TRBD1 as a possible D gene (5 bases). CDR1 and CDR2 (germline): MNHNY, SVGAGI (reference sequence). Trimming took off 6 bases at V and 0 bases at J, with 12 bases between the two ends. CDR3 length: 15 residues.

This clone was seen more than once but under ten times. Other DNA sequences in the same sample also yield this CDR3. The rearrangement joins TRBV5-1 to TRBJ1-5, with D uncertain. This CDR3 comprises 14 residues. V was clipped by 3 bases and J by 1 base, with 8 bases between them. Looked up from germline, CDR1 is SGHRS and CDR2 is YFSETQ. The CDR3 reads CASSSGGSNQPQHF. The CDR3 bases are TGCGCCAGCAGCTCGGGCGGAAGCAATCAGCCCCAGCATTTT.

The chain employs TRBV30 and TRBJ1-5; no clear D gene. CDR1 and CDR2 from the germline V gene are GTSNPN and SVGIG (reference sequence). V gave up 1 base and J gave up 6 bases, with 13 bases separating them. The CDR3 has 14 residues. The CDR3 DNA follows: TGTGCCTGGAGTGGATTTAATTTGGGTCAGCCCCAGCATTTT. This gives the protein CAWSGFNLGQPQHF.